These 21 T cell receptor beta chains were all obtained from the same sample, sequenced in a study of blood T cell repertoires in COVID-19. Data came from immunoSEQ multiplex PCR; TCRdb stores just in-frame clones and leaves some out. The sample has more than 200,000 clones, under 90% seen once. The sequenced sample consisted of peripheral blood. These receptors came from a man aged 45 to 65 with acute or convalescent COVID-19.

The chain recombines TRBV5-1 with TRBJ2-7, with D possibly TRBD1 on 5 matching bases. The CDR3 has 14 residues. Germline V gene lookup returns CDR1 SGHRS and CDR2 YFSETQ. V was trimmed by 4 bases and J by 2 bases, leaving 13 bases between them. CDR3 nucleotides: TGCGCCAGCAGCCAGGACACGGATGCCTACGAGCAGTACTTC. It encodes CASSQDTDAYEQYF.

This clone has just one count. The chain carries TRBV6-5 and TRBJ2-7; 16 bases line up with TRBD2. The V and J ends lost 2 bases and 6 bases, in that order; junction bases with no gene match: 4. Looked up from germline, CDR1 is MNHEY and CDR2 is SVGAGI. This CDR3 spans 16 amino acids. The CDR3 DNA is TGTGCCAGCAGTTACGGGACTAGCGGGGGGGCCGGCGAGCAGTACTTC. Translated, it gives CASSYGTSGGAGEQYF.

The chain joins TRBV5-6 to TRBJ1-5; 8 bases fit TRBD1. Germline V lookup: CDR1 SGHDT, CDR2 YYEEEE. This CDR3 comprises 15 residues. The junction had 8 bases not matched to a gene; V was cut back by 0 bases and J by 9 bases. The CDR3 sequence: CASSLAGQGLRPQHF. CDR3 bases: TGTGCCAGCAGCTTGGCAGGACAGGGTTTACGGCCCCAGCATTTT.

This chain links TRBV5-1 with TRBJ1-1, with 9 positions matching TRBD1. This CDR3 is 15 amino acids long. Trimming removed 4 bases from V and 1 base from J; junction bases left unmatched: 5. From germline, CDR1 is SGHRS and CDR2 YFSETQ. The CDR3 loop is CASSRRTGENTEAFF. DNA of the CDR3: TGCGCCAGCAGCAGACGGACAGGGGAGAACACTGAAGCTTTCTTT.

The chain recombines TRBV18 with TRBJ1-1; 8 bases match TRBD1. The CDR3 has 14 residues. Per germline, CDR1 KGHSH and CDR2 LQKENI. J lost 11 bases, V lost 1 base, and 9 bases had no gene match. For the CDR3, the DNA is TGTGCCAGCTCACCACTTGAGACAGGGGTTTCCGCTTTCTTT. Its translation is CASSPLETGVSAFF.

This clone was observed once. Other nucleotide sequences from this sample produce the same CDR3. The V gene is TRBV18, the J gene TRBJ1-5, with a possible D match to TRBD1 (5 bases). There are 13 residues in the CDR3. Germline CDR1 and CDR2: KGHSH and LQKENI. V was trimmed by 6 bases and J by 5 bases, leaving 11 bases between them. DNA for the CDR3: TGTGCCAGCTCCCCAGGACAAGATCAGCCCCAGCATTTT. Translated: CASSPGQDQPQHF. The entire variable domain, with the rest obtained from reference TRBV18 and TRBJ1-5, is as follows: NAGVMQNPRHLVRRRGQEARLRCSPMKGHSHVYWYRQLPEEGLKFMVYLQKENIIDESGMPKERFSAEFPKEGPSILRIQQVVRGDSAAYFCASSPGQDQPQHFGDGTRLSIL.

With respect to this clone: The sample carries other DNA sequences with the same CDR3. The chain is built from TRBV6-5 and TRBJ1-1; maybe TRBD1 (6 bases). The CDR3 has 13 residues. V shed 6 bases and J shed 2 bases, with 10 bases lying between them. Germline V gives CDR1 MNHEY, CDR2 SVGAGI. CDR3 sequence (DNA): TGTGCCAGCAGATTACAGGGAAACACTGAAGCTTTCTTT. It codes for CASRLQGNTEAFF.

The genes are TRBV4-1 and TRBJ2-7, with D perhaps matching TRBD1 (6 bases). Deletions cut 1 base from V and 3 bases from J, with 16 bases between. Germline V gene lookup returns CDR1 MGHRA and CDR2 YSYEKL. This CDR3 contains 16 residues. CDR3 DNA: TGCGCCAGCAGCCAAGGCCCCAGGGGTTTCGACTACGAGCAGTACTTC. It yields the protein CASSQGPRGFDYEQYF.

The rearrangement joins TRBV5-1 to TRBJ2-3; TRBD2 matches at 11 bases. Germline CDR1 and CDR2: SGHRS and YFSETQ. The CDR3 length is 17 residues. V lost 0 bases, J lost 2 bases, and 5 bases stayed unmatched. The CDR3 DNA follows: TGCGCCAGCAGCTTGGACATAGCGGGGGGGATCACAGATACGCAGTATTTT. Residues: CASSLDIAGGITDTQYF.

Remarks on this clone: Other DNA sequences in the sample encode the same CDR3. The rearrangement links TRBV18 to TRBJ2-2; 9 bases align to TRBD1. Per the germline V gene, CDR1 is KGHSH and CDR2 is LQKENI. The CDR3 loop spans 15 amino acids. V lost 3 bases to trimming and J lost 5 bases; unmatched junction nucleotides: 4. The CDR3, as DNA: TGTGCCAGCTCACCTGGGACAGGGCGGACCGGGGAGCTGTTTTTT. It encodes CASSPGTGRTGELFF. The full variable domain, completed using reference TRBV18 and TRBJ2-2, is NAGVMQNPRHLVRRRGQEARLRCSPMKGHSHVYWYRQLPEEGLKFMVYLQKENIIDESGMPKERFSAEFPKEGPSILRIQQVVRGDSAAYFCASSPGTGRTGELFFGEGSRLTVL.

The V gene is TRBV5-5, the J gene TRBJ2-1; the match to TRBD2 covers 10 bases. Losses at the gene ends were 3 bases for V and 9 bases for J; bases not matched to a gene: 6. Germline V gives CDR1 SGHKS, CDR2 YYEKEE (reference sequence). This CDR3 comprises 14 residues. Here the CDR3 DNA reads TGTGCCAGCAGCTCCCCTAGCGGGGGTGGTGAGCAGTTCTTC. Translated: CASSSPSGGGEQFF.

This chain's CDR3 is CASSPTGINEQYF. CDR3 coding DNA: TGTGCCAGCAGCCCTACAGGGATCAACGAGCAGTACTTC. The J gene is TRBJ2-7, the V gene TRBV5-4, with D perhaps matching TRBD1 (6 bases). CDR1 SGHNT and CDR2 YYREEE come from the germline V gene (reference sequence). With 4 bases removed from V and 5 bases from J, the gap between germline ends came to 13 bases. The CDR3 is made up of 13 amino acids.

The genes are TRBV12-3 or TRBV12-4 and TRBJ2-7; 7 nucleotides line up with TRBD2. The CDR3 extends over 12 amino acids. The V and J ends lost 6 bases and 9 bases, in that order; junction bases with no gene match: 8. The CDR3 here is CASSFFREAQYF. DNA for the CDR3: TGTGCCAGCAGCTTCTTCCGGGAGGCGCAGTACTTC.

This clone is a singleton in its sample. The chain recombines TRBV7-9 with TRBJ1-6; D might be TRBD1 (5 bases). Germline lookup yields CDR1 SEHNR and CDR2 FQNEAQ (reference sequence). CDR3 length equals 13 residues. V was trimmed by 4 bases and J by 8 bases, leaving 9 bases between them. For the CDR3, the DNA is TGTGCCAGCAGCTGGGGCCCCGATTCACCCCTCCACTTT. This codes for CASSWGPDSPLHF.

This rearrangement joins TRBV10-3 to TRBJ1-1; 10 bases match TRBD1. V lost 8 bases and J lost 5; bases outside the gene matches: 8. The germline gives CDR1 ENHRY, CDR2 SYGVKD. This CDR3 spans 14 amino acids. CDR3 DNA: TGTGCCATCCAGACAGGGGGCGCGGCGACTGAAGCTTTCTTT. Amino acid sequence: CAIQTGGAATEAFF.

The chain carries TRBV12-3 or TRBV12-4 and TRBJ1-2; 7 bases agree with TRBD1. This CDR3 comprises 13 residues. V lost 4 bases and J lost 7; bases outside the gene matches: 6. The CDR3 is CASSSRQGVGYTF. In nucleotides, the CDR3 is TGTGCCAGCAGTTCCAGACAGGGAGTTGGCTACACCTTC.

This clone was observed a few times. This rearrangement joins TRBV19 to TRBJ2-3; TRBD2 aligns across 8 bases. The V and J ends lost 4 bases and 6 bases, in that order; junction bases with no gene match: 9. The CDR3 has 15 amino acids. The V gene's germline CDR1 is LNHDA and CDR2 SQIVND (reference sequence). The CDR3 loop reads CASSNKGLGWDTQYF. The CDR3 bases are TGTGCCAGTAGTAATAAGGGACTAGGATGGGATACGCAGTATTTT.

In DNA, the CDR3 is TGTGCCAGCAGGCTGACAGGGAATGAAAAACTGTTTTTT. It is translated as CASRLTGNEKLFF. The V call is TRBV12-3 or TRBV12-4, the J call TRBJ1-4; 7 nucleotides match TRBD1. V lost 6 bases, J lost 5 bases, and 3 bases stayed unmatched. This CDR3 has 13 amino acids.

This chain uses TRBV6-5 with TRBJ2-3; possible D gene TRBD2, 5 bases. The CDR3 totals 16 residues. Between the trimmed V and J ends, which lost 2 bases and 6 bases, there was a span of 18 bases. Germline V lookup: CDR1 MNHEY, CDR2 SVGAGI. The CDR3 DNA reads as TGTGCCAGCAGTTACGTTCCATATGTTAGCGCGGATACGCAGTATTTT. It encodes CASSYVPYVSADTQYF.

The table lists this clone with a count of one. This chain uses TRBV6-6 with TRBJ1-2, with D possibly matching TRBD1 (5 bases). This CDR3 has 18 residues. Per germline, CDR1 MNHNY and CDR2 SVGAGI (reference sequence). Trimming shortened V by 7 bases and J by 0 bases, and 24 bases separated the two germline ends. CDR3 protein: CASIRLGAGLGPNYGYTF. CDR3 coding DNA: TGTGCCAGCATTCGCCTAGGGGCAGGGCTAGGTCCTAACTATGGCTACACCTTC.

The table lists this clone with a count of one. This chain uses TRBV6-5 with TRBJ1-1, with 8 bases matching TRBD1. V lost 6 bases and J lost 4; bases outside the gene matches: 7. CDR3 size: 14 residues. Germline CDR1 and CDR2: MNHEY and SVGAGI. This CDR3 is CASSQGQGGTEAFF. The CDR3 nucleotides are TGTGCCAGCAGCCAAGGACAGGGCGGCACTGAAGCTTTCTTT.